The 3 T cell receptor beta chains reported below all come from one sample, sequenced in a study of T cell repertoires in cytomegalovirus infection. From the reads, TCRdb called clonotypes with MiXCR, one entry per CDR3 protein. The sample has roughly 500,000 distinct CDR3 sequences; 11% are singletons. Sequences were obtained from PBMCs. Receptors were obtained from a human donor in good health (CMV status not recorded). Some clones in this sample may be carry-over from other donors' samples.

The genes are TRBV6-6 and TRBJ1-4; no clear D gene. Germline V lookup: CDR1 MNHNY, CDR2 SVGAGI (reference sequence). The CDR3 contains 11 residues. Trimming pared 10 bases from V and 5 bases from J, leaving 8 bases between. For the CDR3, the DNA is TGTGCCACGGGTTTGAATGAAAAACTGTTTTTT. Its translation is CATGLNEKLFF.

This clonotype was counted many times. V and J are TRBV7-6 and TRBJ1-4; D unclear. The CDR3 length is 15 residues. V dropped 5 bases and J dropped 0 bases, with 10 bases sitting between them. Per germline, CDR1 SGHVS and CDR2 FNYEAQ. DNA for the CDR3: TGTGCCAGCAGCCGGGCGGCAGCAACTAATGAAAAACTGTTTTTT. This codes for CASSRAAATNEKLFF.

This clonotype was observed at least ten times. The chain links TRBV24-1 to TRBJ2-5, with D perhaps matching TRBD1 (6 bases). The V and J ends lost 5 bases and 2 bases respectively, with 11 bases between them. The CDR3 totals 14 residues. CDR1 and CDR2 from the germline V gene are KGHDR and SFDVKD. The CDR3 DNA reads as TGTGCCACCAGTGGGCAGGGGTGGCAAGAGACCCAGTACTTC. Its translation is CATSGQGWQETQYF.